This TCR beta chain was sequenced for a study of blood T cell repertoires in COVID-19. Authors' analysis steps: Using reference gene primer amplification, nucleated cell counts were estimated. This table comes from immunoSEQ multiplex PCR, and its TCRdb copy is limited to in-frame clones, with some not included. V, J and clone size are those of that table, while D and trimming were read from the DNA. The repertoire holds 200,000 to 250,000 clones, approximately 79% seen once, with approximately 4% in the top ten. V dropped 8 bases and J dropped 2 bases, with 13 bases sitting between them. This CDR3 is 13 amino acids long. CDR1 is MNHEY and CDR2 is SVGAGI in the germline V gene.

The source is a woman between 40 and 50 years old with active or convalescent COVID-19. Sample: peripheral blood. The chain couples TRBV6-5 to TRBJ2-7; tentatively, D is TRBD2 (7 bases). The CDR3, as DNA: TGTGCCAGCGGGGGGGGCCCCCCCTACGAGCAGTACTTC. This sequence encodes CASGGGPPYEQYF.